This TCR beta chain was recorded in a study of cytomegalovirus exposure and HLA in healthy donors. The study's findings and limits: A later analysis linked a missense variant in DCLRE1C to the trimming of TCR beta V and J genes.

The germline V gene has CDR1 LGHNT and CDR2 FRNRAP. This CDR3 spans 14 amino acids. With V trimmed by 4 bases and J by 5 bases, 7 bases remained unmatched. In regard to this clone: What it binds is unknown.

Researchers ran the PCR with 60 Vbeta and 13 Jbeta primers. Assay: immunoSEQ multiplex PCR; the TCRdb copy retains only in-frame clones and omits some. Among about 100,000 clones listed, more than 75% were seen once. Sequencing was carried out using PBMCs. The gene calls are TRBV12-5 and TRBJ1-1; 7 bases line up with TRBD1. This clonotype was obtained from a woman aged 50 to 60 in good health and CMV-seropositive. CDR3 in amino acids: CASGSGQKSTEAFF. CDR3 bases: TGTGCTAGTGGTTCGGGACAGAAGAGTACTGAAGCTTTCTTT.